This T cell receptor (beta chain) derives from a study of blood T cell repertoires in COVID-19. Study-wide background: From the United States, Italy and Spain came samples of acute and convalescent COVID-19. Sample material is recorded as cDNA or gDNA derived from T cells, B-cell-depleted T cells, or PBMCs.

This CDR3 spans 16 amino acids. The junction had 7 bases not matched to a gene; V was cut back by 4 bases and J by 3 bases. The germline V gene has CDR1 MDHEN and CDR2 SYDVKM. In the authors' methods: Amplification from reference gene primers served as the basis for estimated nucleated cell counts. Profiled with immunoSEQ multiplex PCR; TCRdb holds only in-frame clones, not every one. That table is the source of V, J and clone size, and D and trimming were worked out from the DNA. This table has some 300,000 clones, around 90% appearing once. The chain is built from TRBV28 and TRBJ2-4; TRBD1 aligns across 9 bases. The receptor comes from a man aged 70 or older with acute or convalescent COVID-19. Source material: peripheral blood. The CDR3: CASSSPGQGIKNIQYF. The DNA of the CDR3 is TGTGCCAGCAGTTCACCGGGACAGGGTATCAAAAACATTCAGTACTTC.